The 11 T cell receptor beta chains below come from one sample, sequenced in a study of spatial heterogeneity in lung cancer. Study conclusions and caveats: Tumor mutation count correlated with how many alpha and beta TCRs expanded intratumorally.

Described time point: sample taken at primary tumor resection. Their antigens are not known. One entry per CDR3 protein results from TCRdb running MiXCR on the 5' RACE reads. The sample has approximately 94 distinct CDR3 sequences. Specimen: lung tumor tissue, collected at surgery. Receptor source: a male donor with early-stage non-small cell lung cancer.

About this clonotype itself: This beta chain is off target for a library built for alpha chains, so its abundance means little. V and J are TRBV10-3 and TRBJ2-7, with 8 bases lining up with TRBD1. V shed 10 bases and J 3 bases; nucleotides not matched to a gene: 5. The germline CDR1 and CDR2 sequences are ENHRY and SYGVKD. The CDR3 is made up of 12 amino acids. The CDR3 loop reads CATGQGFYEQYF. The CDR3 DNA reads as TGTGCCACCGGACAGGGATTCTACGAGCAGTACTTC.

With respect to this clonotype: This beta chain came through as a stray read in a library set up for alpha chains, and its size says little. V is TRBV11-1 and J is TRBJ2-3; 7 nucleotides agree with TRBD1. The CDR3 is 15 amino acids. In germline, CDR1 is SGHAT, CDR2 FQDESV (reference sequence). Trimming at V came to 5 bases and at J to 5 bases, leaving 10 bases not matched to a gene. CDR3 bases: TGTGCCAGCAGCCCTTTTGAGGGGGCGCAAGATACGCAGTATTTT. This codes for CASSPFEGAQDTQYF.

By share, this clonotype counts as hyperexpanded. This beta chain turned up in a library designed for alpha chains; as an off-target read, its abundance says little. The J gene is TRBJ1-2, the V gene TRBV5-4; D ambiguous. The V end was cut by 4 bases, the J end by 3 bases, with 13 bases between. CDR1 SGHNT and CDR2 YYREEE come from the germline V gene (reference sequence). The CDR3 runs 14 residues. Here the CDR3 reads CASSPFRIHYGYTF. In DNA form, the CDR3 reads TGTGCCAGCAGCCCATTCCGGATCCACTATGGCTACACCTTC. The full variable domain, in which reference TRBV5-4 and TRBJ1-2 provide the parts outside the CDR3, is ETGVTQSPTHLIKTRGQQVTLRCSSQSGHNTVSWYQQALGQGPQFIFQYYREEENGRGNFPPRFSGLQFPNYSSELNVNALELDDSALYLCASSPFRIHYGYTFGSGTRLTVV.

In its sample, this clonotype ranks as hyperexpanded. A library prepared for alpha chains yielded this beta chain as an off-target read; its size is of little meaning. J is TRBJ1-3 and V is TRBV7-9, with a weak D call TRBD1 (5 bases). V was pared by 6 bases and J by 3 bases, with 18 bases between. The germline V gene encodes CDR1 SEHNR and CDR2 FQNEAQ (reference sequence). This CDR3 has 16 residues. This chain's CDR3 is CASRGTDSTGGNTIYF. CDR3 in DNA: TGTGCCAGCAGGGGGACTGACTCAACGGGTGGAAACACCATATATTTT.

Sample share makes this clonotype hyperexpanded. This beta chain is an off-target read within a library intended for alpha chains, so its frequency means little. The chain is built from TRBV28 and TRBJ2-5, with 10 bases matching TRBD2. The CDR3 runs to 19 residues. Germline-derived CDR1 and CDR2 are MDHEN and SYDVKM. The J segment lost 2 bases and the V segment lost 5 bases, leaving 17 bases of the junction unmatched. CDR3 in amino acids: CASSANAPITSGEQETQYF. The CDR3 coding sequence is TGTGCCAGCAGTGCAAACGCACCCATTACTAGCGGGGAGCAAGAGACCCAGTACTTC. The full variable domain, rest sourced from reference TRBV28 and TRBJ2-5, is DVKVTQSSRYLVKRTGEKVFLECVQDMDHENMFWYRQDPGLGLRLIYFSYDVKMKEKGDIPEGYSVSREKKERFSLILESASTNQTSMYLCASSANAPITSGEQETQYFGPGTRLLVL.

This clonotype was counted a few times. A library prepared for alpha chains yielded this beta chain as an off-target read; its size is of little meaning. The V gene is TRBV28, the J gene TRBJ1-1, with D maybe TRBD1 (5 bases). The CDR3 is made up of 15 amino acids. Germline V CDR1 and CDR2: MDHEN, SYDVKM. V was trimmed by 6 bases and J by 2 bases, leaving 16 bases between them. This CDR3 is CASSNLQGFNTEAFF. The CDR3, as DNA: TGTGCCAGCAGCAACCTCCAGGGTTTCAACACTGAAGCTTTCTTT.

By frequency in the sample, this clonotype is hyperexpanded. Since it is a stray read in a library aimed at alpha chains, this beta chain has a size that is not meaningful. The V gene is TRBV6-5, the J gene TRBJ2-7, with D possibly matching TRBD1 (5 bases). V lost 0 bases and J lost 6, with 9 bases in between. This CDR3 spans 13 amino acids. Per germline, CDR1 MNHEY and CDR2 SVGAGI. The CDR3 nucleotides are TGTGCCAGCAGTTACTCGAAGGGGTCCGAGCAGTACTTC. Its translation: CASSYSKGSEQYF.

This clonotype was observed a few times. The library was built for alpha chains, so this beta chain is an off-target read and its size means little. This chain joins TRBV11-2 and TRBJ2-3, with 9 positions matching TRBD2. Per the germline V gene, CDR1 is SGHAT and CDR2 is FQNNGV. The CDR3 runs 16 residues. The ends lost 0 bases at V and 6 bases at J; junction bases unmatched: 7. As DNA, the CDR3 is TGTGCCAGCAGCTTAGATGCTAGCGGGACGTTGGATACGCAGTATTTT. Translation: CASSLDASGTLDTQYF.

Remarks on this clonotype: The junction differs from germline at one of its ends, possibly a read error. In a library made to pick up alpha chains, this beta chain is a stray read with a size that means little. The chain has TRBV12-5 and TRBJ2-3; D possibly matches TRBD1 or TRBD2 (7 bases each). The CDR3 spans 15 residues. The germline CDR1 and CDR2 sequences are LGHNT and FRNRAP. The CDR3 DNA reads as TGTGCTAGTGCCCGTCAAGGGGAGGGGGCAGATACGCCGTATTTT. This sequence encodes CASARQGEGADTPYF.

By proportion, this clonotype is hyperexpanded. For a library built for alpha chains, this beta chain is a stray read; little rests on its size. The CDR3 sequence: CASSDYNEQFF. Here the CDR3 DNA reads TGTGCCAGCAGCGATTACAATGAGCAGTTCTTC. This sequence joins TRBV11-2 and TRBJ2-1; D is unresolved. V shed 5 bases and J shed 4 bases, with 3 bases lying between them. Per the germline V gene, CDR1 is SGHAT and CDR2 is FQNNGV. This CDR3 region has 11 residues.

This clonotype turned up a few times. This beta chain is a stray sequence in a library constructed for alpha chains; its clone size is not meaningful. The CDR3 DNA sequence: TGTGCCAGCAGTCTATGGGGAGGCGCCCCCTCCGGCTACACCTTC. This translates into CASSLWGGAPSGYTF. The rearrangement joins TRBV27 to TRBJ1-2, with D uncertain. Germline V CDR1 and CDR2: MNHEY, SMNVEV (reference sequence). V gave up 5 bases and J gave up 8 bases, with 21 bases separating them. The CDR3 sequence is 15 residues long.